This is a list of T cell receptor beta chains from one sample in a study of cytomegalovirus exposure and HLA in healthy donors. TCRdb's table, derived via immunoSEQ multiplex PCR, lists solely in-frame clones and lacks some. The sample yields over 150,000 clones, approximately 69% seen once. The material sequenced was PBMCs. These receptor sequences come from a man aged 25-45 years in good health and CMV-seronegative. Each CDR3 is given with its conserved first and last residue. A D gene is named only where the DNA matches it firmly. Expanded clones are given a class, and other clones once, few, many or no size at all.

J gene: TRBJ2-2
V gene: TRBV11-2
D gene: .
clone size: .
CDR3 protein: CASSLAFSKRGTGELFF
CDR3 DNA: TGTGCCAGCAGCTTAGCCTTCTCTAAAAGAGGAACCGGGGAGCTGTTTTTT

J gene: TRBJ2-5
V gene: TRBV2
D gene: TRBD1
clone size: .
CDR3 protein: CASSEADRGQETQYF
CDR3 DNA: TGTGCCAGCAGTGAAGCCGACAGGGGACAAGAGACCCAGTACTTC

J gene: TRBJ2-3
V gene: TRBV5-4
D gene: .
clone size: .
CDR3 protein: CASSLASSDTQYF
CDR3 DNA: TGTGCCAGCAGCTTGGCCAGTTCAGATACGCAGTATTTT

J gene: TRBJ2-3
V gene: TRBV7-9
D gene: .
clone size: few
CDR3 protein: CASSLHGSSDTQYF
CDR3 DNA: TGTGCCAGCAGCTTACACGGGAGTTCAGATACGCAGTATTTT

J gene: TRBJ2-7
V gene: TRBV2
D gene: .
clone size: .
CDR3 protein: CASISSGITFYEQYF
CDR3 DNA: TGTGCCAGCATCAGTAGCGGAATCACGTTCTACGAGCAGTACTTC

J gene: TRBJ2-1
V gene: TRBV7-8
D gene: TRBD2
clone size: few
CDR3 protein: CASSVGLAGGLNNEQFF
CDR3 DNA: TGTGCCAGCAGCGTGGGCCTAGCGGGGGGGTTAAACAATGAGCAGTTCTTC

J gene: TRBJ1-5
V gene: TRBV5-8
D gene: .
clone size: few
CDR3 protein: CASSSREVGFGNQPQHF
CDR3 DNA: TGTGCCAGCAGCTCACGGGAGGTCGGGTTTGGCAATCAGCCCCAGCATTTT

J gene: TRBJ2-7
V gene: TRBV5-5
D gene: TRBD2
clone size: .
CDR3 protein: CASSLTSGGAIEQYF
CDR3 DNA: TGTGCCAGCAGCCTGACTAGCGGGGGGGCCATCGAGCAGTACTTC

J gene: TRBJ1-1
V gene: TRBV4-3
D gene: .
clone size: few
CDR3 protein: CASSHLGQLNEAFF
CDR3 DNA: TGCGCCAGCAGCCACTTGGGACAACTGAATGAAGCTTTCTTT

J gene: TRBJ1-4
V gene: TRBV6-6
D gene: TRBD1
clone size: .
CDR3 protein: CASTLTGSDEKLFF
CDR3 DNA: TGTGCCAGCACATTGACAGGGTCGGATGAAAAACTGTTTTTT

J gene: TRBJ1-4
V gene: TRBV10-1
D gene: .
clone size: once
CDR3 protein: CASSGSAANEKLFF
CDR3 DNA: TGCGCCAGCAGTGGGTCAGCCGCTAATGAAAAACTGTTTTTT

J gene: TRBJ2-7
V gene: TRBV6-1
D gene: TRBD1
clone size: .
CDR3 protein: CASSEPGQTYEQYF
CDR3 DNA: TGTGCCAGCAGTGAACCGGGACAGACCTACGAGCAGTACTTC

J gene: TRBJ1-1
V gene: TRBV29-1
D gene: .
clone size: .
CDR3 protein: CSVPRPGRAEAFF
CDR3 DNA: TGCAGCGTCCCTCGGCCGGGCAGGGCTGAAGCTTTCTTT

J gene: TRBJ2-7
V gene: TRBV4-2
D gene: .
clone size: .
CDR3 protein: CASSQGGGYYEQYF
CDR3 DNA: TGTGCCAGCAGCCAGGGGGGTGGGTACTACGAGCAGTACTTC

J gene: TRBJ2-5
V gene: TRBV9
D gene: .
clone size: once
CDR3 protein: CASSVAILPGGETQYF
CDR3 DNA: TGTGCCAGCAGCGTAGCCATCTTGCCAGGGGGGGAGACCCAGTACTTC

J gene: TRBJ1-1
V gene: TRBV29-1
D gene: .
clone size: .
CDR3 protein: CSVKAGAYTEAFF
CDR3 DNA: TGCAGCGTTAAGGCGGGGGCCTACACTGAAGCTTTCTTT

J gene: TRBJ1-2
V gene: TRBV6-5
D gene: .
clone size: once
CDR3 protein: CASSPVSPRVGYTF
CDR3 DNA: TGTGCCAGCAGCCCTGTGTCTCCGAGGGTAGGCTACACCTTC

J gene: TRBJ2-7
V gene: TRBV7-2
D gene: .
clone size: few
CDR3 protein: CASSSGRGYEQYF
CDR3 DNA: TGTGCCAGCAGCTCCGGCAGAGGCTACGAGCAGTACTTC

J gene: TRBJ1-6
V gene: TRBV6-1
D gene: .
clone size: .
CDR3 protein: CASSEQDIGGSPLHF
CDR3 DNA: TGTGCCAGCAGTGAACAGGACATAGGCGGTTCACCCCTCCACTTT

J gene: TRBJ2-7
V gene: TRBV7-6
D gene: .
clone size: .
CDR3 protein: CASSYRQETYEQYF
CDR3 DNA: TGTGCCAGCAGCTACCGACAGGAAACCTACGAGCAGTACTTC

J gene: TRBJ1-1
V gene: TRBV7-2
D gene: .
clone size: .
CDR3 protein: CASSYIRQEAFF
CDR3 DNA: TGTGCCAGCAGCTATATCAGACAGGAAGCTTTCTTT

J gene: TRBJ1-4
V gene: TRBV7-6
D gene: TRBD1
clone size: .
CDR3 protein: CASSYSGGTNEKLFF
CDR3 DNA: TGTGCCAGCAGCTACTCAGGGGGCACTAATGAAAAACTGTTTTTT

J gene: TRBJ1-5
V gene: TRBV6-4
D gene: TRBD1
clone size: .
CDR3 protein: CASSQTGGNQPQHF
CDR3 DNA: TGTGCCAGCAGCCAGACAGGGGGCAATCAGCCCCAGCATTTT

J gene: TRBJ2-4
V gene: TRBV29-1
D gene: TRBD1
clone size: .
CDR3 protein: CSGDTGDIQYF
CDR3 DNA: TGCAGCGGAGATACAGGGGACATTCAGTACTTC